This TCR beta chain was retrieved from a study of identical twins. This clonotype showed up just a few times. The antigen remains undetermined. Using its own MiXCR run on the 5' RACE reads, TCRdb lists one record per CDR3 protein. The sample holds about 700,000 distinct CDR3 sequences; roughly 8% are singletons and the top ten take approximately 0.89%. Study-wide findings and caveats: Cord blood's abundant beta clonotypes had fewer insertions, unlike memory repertoires.

V lost 7 bases to trimming and J lost 5 bases; unmatched junction nucleotides: 5. The V gene's germline CDR1 is DFQATT and CDR2 SNEGSKA (reference sequence). The CDR3 runs 13 residues. These records were also assigned to another study, of yellow fever vaccine responses in identical twins.

The sequencing input was PBMCs. The source of this sequence is a young woman in good health. The rearrangement links TRBV20-1 to TRBJ1-5; 10 nucleotides align to TRBD1. CDR3 DNA sequence: TGCAGTGGGAGACAGGGGGCTGATCAGCCCCAGCATTTT. Amino acid sequence: CSGRQGADQPQHF.